One sample yielded the 9 T cell receptor beta chains listed below, sequenced in a study of spatial heterogeneity in lung cancer. Regarding time point: sample taken at primary tumor resection. TCRs were sequenced from unsorted whole RNA of tumor, nontumor lung or PBMC. One entry per CDR3 protein, called by TCRdb with MiXCR from the 5' RACE reads. The profile shows around 7,200 distinct CDR3 sequences, around 5.8% of them singletons. Sample: normal lung tissue next to the tumor, taken at surgery. Every receptor here comes from a female donor with early-stage non-small cell lung cancer.

There are many counts of this clonotype. V is TRBV7-2 and J is TRBJ1-2; tentative D call: TRBD1 (6 bases). CDR1 and CDR2 (germline): SGHTA, FQGNSA. The ends were cut back, 4 bases at V and 5 bases at J, with 17 bases in the middle. This CDR3 has 15 residues. The CDR3 DNA reads as TGTGCCAGCAGCTGGGAGGGGGGTCCCTTTTATGGCTACACCTTC. Its protein product is CASSWEGGPFYGYTF.

This clonotype is classed as medium-sized (0.01 to 0.1%). J is TRBJ2-3 and V is TRBV20-1, with D perhaps matching TRBD2 (6 bases). This CDR3 region has 14 residues. V lost 3 bases, J lost 0 bases, and 10 bases lay in between. CDR1 DFQATT and CDR2 SNEGSKA come from the germline V gene (reference sequence). The CDR3 spells CSASGGPSTDTQYF. In nucleotides, the CDR3 is TGCAGTGCTAGCGGGGGACCTAGCACAGATACGCAGTATTTT.

This clonotype rates as medium-sized. The genes are TRBV15 and TRBJ2-5; the match to TRBD2 covers 8 bases. Trimming cost V 8 bases and J 2 bases; bases outside gene matches: 4. CDR1 and CDR2 (germline): LNHNV, YYDKDF (reference sequence). The CDR3 covers 13 residues. The CDR3 protein is CATATSGQETQYF. As DNA, the CDR3 is TGTGCCACCGCTACTAGCGGACAAGAGACCCAGTACTTC.

There are many counts of this clonotype. The V call is TRBV6-4, the J call TRBJ2-1; 7 nucleotides agree with TRBD2. The CDR3 covers 16 residues. Germline lookup yields CDR1 MRHNA and CDR2 SNTAGT. V lost 4 bases, J lost 8 bases, and 14 bases stayed unmatched. CDR3 nucleotides: TGTGCCAGCAGTGCCTCCCTCGCGGGAGACACGGATGAGCAGTTCTTC. Its translation is CASSASLAGDTDEQFF.

This clonotype has at least ten counts. The chain combines TRBV5-1 with TRBJ2-2, with 8 bases that match TRBD1. The germline CDR1 and CDR2 sequences are SGHRS and YFSETQ. With 5 bases clipped from V and 2 bases from J, the junction kept 2 bases outside the gene matches. This CDR3 is 14 amino acids long. This CDR3 is CASRDRDNTGELFF. The DNA for the CDR3 is TGCGCCAGCAGGGACAGGGACAACACCGGGGAGCTGTTTTTT.

By its share, this clonotype is medium-sized (0.01 to 0.1%). The chain combines TRBV29-1 with TRBJ2-1; no definite D call. V was shortened by 4 bases and J by 4 bases, with 8 bases between the two germline ends. This CDR3 comprises 12 residues. Germline assignment: CDR1 SQVTM and CDR2 ANQGSEA. The CDR3 reads CSVVRSYNEQFF. CDR3 coding DNA: TGCAGCGTTGTCCGGTCTTACAATGAGCAGTTCTTC.

In its sample, this clonotype was seen many times. The J gene is TRBJ1-2, the V gene TRBV20-1; 7 nucleotides line up with TRBD1. Germline values: CDR1 DFQATT, CDR2 SNEGSKA (reference sequence). This CDR3 region has 12 residues. The V segment lost 6 bases and the J segment 7 bases; nucleotides outside the gene matches: 8. In nucleotides, the CDR3 is TGCAGTGCGTGGACAGGTGGTCTTGGCTACACCTTC. It codes for CSAWTGGLGYTF.

This clonotype was detected ten times or more. The chain uses TRBV4-2 and TRBJ2-4, with no clear D. Germline V CDR1 and CDR2: LGHNA, YNFKEQ. The V and J ends lost 0 bases and 1 base respectively, with 22 bases between them. The CDR3 loop spans 20 amino acids. The CDR3 loop is CASSQDLTSLSLVAKNIQYF. CDR3 in DNA: TGTGCCAGCAGCCAAGACCTTACCTCCCTTAGCCTAGTCGCCAAAAACATTCAGTACTTC.

This clonotype was seen repeatedly, ten times or more. V usage is TRBV3-1 and J usage is TRBJ1-5, with 9 bases fitting TRBD1. This CDR3 has 15 amino acids. CDR1 and CDR2 from the germline V gene are LGHDT and YNNKEL (reference sequence). Trimming took 1 base from V and 10 from J; bases not matched to a gene: 8. The CDR3 sequence: CASSQGTGAGHPQHF. DNA of the CDR3: TGTGCCAGCAGCCAAGGGACAGGGGCCGGGCATCCCCAGCATTTT.